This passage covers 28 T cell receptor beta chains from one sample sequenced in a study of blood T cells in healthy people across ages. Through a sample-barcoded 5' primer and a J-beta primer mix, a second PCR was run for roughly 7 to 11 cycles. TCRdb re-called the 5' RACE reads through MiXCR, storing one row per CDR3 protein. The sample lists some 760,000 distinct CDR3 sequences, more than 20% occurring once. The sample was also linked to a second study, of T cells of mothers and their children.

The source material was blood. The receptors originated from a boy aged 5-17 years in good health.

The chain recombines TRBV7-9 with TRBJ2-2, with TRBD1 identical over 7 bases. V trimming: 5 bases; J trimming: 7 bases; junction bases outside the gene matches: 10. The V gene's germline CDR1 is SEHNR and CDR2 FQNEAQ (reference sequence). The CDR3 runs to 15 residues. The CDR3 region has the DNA TGTGCCAGCAGCCCAGATACAGGGGCCTTCGGGGAGCTGTTTTTT. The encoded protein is CASSPDTGAFGELFF.

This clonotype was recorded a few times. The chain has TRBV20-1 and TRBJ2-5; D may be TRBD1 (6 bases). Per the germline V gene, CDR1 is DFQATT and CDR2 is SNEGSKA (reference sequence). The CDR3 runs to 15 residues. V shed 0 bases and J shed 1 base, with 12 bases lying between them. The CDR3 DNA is TGCAGTGCTAGAGACTGGGACACGGCCCAAGAGACCCAGTACTTC. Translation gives CSARDWDTAQETQYF.

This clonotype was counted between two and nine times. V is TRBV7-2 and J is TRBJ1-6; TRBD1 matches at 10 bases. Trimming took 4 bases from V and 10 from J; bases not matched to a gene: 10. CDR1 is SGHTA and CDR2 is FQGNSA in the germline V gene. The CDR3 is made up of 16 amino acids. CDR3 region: CASSSGRGQGSSPLHF. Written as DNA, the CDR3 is TGTGCCAGCAGCTCAGGCCGGGGACAGGGGAGCTCACCCCTCCACTTT. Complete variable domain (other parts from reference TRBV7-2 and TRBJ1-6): GAGVSQSPSNKVTEKGKDVELRCDPISGHTALYWYRQSLGQGLEFLIYFQGNSAPDKSGLPSDRFSAERTGGSVSTLTIQRTQQEDSAVYLCASSSGRGQGSSPLHFGNGTRLTVT.

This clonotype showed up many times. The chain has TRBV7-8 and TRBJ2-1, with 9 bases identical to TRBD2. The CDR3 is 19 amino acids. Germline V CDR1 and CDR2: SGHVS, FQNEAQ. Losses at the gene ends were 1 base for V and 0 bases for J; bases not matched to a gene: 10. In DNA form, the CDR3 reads TGTGCCAGCAGCTTAGGCGGTAGCGGGGGCCCACTCTCCTACAATGAGCAGTTCTTC. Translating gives CASSLGGSGGPLSYNEQFF.

CDR3 nucleotide sequence: TGTGCCAGCAGCTTAATAGCTAGCGGGAGCAATGAGCAGTTCTTC. It specifies CASSLIASGSNEQFF. The chain joins TRBV7-3 to TRBJ2-1, with 10 bases aligning to TRBD2. The CDR3 has 15 amino acids. Trimming at V came to 1 base and at J to 6 bases, leaving 3 bases not matched to a gene. The germline CDR1 and CDR2 sequences are SGHTA and FQGTGA. Using reference TRBV7-3 and TRBJ2-1 for the parts outside the CDR3, the full variable domain is GAGVSQTPSNKVTEKGKYVELRCDPISGHTALYWYRQSLGQGPEFLIYFQGTGAADDSGLPNDRFFAVRPEGSVSTLKIQRTERGDSAVYLCASSLIASGSNEQFFGPGTRLTVL.

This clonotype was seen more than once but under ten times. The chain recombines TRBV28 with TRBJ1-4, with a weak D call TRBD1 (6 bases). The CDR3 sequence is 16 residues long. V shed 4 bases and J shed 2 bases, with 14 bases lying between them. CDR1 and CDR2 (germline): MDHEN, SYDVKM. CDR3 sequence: CASSSAGAGTNEKLFF. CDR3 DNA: TGTGCCAGCAGTTCCGCAGGGGCGGGGACTAATGAAAAACTGTTTTTT. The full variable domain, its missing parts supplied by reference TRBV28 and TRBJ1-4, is DVKVTQSSRYLVKRTGEKVFLECVQDMDHENMFWYRQDPGLGLRLIYFSYDVKMKEKGDIPEGYSVSREKKERFSLILESASTNQTSMYLCASSSAGAGTNEKLFFGSGTQLSVL.

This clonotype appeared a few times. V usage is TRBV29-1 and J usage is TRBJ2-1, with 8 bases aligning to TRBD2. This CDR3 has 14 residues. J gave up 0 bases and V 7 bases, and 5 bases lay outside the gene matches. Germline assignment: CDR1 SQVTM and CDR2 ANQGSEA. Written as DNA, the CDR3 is TGCAGCGGTCTACTAGCGGACTCCTACAATGAGCAGTTCTTC. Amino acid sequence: CSGLLADSYNEQFF.

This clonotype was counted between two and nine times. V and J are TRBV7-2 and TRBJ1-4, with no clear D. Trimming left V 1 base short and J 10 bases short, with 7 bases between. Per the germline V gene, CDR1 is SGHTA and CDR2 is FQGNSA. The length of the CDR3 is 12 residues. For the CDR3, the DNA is TGTGCCAGCAGCTTAGGTCCCGGAAAACTGTTTTTT. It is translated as CASSLGPGKLFF.

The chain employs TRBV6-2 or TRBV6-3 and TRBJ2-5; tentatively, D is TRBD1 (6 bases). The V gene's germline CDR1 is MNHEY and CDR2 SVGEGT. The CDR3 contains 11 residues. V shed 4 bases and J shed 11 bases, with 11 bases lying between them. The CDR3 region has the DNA TGTGCCAGCAGTTCACTCGGACAGCAGTACTTC. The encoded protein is CASSSLGQQYF.

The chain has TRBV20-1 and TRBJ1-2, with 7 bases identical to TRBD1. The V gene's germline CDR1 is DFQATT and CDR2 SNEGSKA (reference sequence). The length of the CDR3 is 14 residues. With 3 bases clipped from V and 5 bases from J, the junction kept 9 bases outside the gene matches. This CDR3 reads CSARDRQGYYGYTF. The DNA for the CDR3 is TGCAGTGCTAGGGACCGACAGGGATATTATGGCTACACCTTC.

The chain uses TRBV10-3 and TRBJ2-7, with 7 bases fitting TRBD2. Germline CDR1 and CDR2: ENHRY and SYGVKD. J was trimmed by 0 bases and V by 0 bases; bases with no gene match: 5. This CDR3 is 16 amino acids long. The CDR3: CAISESWRESSYEQYF. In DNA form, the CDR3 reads TGTGCCATCAGTGAGTCTTGGCGGGAGTCCTCCTACGAGCAGTACTTC.

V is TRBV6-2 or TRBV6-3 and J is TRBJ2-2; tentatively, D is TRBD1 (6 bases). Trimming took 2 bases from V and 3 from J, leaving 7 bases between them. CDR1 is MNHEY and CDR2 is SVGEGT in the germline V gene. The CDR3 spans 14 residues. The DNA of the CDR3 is TGTGCCAGCAGTTACGAGGGGGACACCGGGGAGCTGTTTTTT. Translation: CASSYEGDTGELFF.

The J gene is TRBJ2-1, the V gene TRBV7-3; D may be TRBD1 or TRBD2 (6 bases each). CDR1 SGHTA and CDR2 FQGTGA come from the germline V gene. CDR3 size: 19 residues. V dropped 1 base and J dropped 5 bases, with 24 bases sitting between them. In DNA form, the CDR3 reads TGTGCCAGCAGCTTAATGCCAAGGGGGAGCTTGGGGAGGCACAATGAGCAGTTCTTC. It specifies CASSLMPRGSLGRHNEQFF. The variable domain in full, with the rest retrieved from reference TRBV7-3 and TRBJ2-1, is GAGVSQTPSNKVTEKGKYVELRCDPISGHTALYWYRQSLGQGPEFLIYFQGTGAADDSGLPNDRFFAVRPEGSVSTLKIQRTERGDSAVYLCASSLMPRGSLGRHNEQFFGPGTRLTVL.

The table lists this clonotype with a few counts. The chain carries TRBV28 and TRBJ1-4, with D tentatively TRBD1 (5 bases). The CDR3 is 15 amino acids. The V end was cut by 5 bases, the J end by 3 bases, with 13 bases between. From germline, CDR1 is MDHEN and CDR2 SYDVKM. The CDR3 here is CASSGGLMANEKLFF. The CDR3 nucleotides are TGTGCCAGCAGTGGGGGACTGATGGCTAATGAAAAACTGTTTTTT.

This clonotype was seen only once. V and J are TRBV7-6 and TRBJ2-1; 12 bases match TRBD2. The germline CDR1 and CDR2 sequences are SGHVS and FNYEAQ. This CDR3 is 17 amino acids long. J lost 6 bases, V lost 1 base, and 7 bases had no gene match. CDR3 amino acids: CASSLVLAGGPGNEQFF. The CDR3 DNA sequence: TGTGCCAGCAGCTTAGTGCTAGCGGGAGGGCCAGGCAATGAGCAGTTCTTC.

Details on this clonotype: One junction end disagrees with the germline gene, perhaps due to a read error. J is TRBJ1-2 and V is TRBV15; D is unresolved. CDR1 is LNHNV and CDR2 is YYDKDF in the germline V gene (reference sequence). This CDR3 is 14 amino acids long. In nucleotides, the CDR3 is TGCGCCACCAGCAGAGATCAGGCTAACTATGGCTACACCTTC. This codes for CATSRDQANYGYTF.

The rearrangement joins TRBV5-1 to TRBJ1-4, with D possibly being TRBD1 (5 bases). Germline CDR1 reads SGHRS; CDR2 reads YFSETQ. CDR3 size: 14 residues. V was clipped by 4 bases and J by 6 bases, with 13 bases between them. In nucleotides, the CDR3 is TGCGCCAGCAGCGACGACCGGGGGGATGAAAAACTGTTTTTT. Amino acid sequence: CASSDDRGDEKLFF. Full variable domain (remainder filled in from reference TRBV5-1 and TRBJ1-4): KAGVTQTPRYLIKTRGQQVTLSCSPISGHRSVSWYQQTPGQGLQFLFEYFSETQRNKGNFPGRFSGRQFSNSRSEMNVSTLELGDSALYLCASSDDRGDEKLFFGSGTQLSVL.

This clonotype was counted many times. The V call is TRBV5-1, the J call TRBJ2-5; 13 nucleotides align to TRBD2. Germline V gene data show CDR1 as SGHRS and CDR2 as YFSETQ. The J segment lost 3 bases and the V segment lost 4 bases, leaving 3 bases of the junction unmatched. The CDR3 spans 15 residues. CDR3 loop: CASSPGLAGKETQYF. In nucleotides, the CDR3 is TGCGCCAGCAGCCCGGGACTAGCGGGGAAAGAGACCCAGTACTTC.

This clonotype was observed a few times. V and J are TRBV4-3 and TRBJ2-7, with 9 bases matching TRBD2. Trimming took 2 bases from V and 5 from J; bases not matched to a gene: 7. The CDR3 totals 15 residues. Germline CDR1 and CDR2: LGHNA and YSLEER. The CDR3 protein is CASSQLLAGRDEQYF. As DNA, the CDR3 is TGCGCCAGCAGCCAACTTCTAGCGGGGAGGGACGAGCAGTACTTC.

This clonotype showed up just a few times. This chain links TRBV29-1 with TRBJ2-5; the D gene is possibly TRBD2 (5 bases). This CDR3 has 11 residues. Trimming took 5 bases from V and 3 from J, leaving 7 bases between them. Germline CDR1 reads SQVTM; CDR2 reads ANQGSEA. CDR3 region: CSVLREETQYF. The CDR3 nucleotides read TGCAGCGTTCTGAGGGAAGAGACCCAGTACTTC. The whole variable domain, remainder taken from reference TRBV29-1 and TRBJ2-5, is SAVISQKPSRDICQRGTSLTIQCQVDSQVTMMFWYRQQPGQSLTLIATANQGSEATYESGFVIDKFPISRPNLTFSTLTVSNMSPEDSSIYLCSVLREETQYFGPGTRLLVL.

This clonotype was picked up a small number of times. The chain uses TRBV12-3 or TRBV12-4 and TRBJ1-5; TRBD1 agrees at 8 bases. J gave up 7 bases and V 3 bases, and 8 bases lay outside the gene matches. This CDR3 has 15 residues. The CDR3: CASSLDRELYQPQHF. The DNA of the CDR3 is TGTGCCAGCAGTTTGGACAGGGAATTATACCAGCCCCAGCATTTT.

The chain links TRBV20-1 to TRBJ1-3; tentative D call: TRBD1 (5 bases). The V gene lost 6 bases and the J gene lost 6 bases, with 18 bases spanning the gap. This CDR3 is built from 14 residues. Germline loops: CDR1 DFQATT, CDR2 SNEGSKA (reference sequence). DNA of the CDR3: TGCAGTGCCAGCCCAGACAGCTTGGAAAACACCATATATTTT. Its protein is CSASPDSLENTIYF.

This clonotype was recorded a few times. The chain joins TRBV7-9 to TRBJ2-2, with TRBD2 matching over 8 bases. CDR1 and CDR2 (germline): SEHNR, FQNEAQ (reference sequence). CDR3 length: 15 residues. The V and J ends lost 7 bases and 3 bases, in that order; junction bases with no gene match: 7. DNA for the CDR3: TGTGCCAGCACCCCGGGGACTAGGGACACCGGGGAGCTGTTTTTT. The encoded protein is CASTPGTRDTGELFF.

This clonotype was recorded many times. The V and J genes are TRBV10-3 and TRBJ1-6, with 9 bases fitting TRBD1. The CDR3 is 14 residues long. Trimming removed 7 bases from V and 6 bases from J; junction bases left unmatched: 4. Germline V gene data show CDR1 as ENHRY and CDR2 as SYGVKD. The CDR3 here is CAIKLTGGNSPLHF. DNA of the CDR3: TGTGCCATCAAACTGACAGGGGGTAATTCACCCCTCCACTTT.

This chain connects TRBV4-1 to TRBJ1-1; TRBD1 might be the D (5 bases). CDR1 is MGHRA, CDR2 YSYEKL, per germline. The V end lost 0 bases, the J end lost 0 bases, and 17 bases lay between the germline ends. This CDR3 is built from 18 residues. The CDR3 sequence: CASSQDPAQGYMNTEAFF. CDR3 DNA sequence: TGCGCCAGCAGCCAAGATCCCGCCCAGGGCTATATGAACACTGAAGCTTTCTTT.

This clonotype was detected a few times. CDR3 region: CSVDRSPSGGAPPYF. In DNA, the CDR3 is TGCAGCGTTGATCGATCGCCCAGCGGGGGGGCTCCCCCCTACTTC. The V gene is TRBV29-1, the J gene TRBJ2-5, with TRBD2 identical over 10 bases. V lost 3 bases to trimming and J lost 14 bases; unmatched junction nucleotides: 18. The CDR3 runs to 15 residues. Germline CDR1 and CDR2: SQVTM and ANQGSEA.

The CDR3 spells CASSGQGVGTEAFF. In DNA, the CDR3 is TGCGCCAGCAGCGGACAGGGCGTCGGCACTGAAGCTTTCTTT. The chain is built from TRBV5-1 and TRBJ1-1, with 8 bases identical to TRBD1. The germline V gene encodes CDR1 SGHRS and CDR2 YFSETQ. This CDR3 has 14 residues. V lost 4 bases, J lost 4 bases, and 6 bases stayed unmatched. Looking up the rest from reference TRBV5-1 and TRBJ1-1 gives the full variable domain: KAGVTQTPRYLIKTRGQQVTLSCSPISGHRSVSWYQQTPGQGLQFLFEYFSETQRNKGNFPGRFSGRQFSNSRSEMNVSTLELGDSALYLCASSGQGVGTEAFFGQGTRLTVV.

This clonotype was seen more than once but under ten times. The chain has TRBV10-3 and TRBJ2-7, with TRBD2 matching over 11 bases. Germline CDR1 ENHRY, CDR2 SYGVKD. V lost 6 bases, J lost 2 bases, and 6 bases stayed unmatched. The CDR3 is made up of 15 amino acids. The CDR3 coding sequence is TGTGCCATCAGGGCCGGGACTAGCGGTACCTACGAGCAGTACTTC. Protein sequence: CAIRAGTSGTYEQYF.